This T cell receptor beta chain originates from a study of T cells in Graves' hyperthyroidism and ophthalmopathy. Amplification of TCR beta CDR3 regions was performed using RNA transcripts as template. The TCR CDR3 first-round RT-PCR relied on the HTBI primer set. Each CDR3 protein gets one entry after TCRdb re-called the multiplex PCR reads with MiXCR. The sample has about 710,000 distinct CDR3 sequences; about 16% are singletons. The germline gives CDR1 LGHDT, CDR2 YNNKEL (reference sequence). J was trimmed by 8 bases and V by 4 bases; bases with no gene match: 8. The CDR3 is 15 amino acids. Study-wide results and limits: The model forecast ophthalmopathy, anticipating it by a median approximately 6.1 months before onset. Blood also showed most of the thyroid clonotypes that were expanded above 0.001.

Patients aged 18 to 65 had newly diagnosed hyperthyroidism lasting under 2 months. This clonotype has a count of ten or more. Its cognate antigen is unknown. The sequenced sample consisted of blood. The chain links TRBV3-1 to TRBJ1-4; TRBD1 aligns across 9 bases. The receptor's source is a man younger than 30 with Graves' hyperthyroidism. The CDR3 loop reads CASSRSGTGNEKLFF. Written as DNA, the CDR3 is TGTGCCAGCAGCCGGTCCGGGACAGGGAACGAAAAACTGTTTTTT. The whole variable domain, remainder taken from reference TRBV3-1 and TRBJ1-4, is DTAVSQTPKYLVTQMGNDKSIKCEQNLGHDTMYWYKQDSKKFLKIMFSYNNKELIINETVPNRFSPKSPDKAHLNLHINSLELGDSAVYFCASSRSGTGNEKLFFGSGTQLSVL.